This T cell receptor (beta chain) came from a study of graft-versus-host responses after intestinal transplantation. This CDR3 comprises 15 residues. Looked up from germline, CDR1 is SGHTA and CDR2 is FQGTGA. J gave up 8 bases and V 2 bases, and 6 bases lay outside the gene matches. About this clone: Its target is unknown.

Data came from immunoSEQ multiplex PCR; TCRdb stores just in-frame clones and leaves some out. The sample lists 60,000 to 90,000 clones, about 90% occurring once. The sequences come from unstimulated CD8+ T cells sorted from spleen or lymph node cells, collected before intestinal transplant. The receptor's source is a human donor who received an intestinal transplant. J is TRBJ2-1 and V is TRBV7-3; 10 bases align to TRBD2. For the CDR3, the DNA is TGTGCCAGCAGCTTAGGGTTAGCGGGGGGCGATGAGCAGTTCTTC. This sequence encodes CASSLGLAGGDEQFF.